The T cell receptor (beta chain) described here comes from a study of long-term antiretroviral therapy in people with HIV. Sequencing relied on immunoSEQ assay v3.0, run at survey level. Sequencing was performed with immunoSEQ multiplex PCR; in TCRdb, only in-frame clones are kept and a portion is missing. Here the sample spans tens of thousands of clones, roughly 80% being singletons. Looked up from germline, CDR1 is SGDLS and CDR2 is YYNGEE. The CDR3 has 13 amino acids. With 5 bases clipped from V and 5 bases from J, the junction kept 5 bases outside the gene matches. V and J are TRBV9 and TRBJ2-3; 7 bases agree with TRBD2. This sample comprised unsorted PBMCs, obtained 0.2 years after starting antiretroviral therapy. The sequence came from a woman aged 25 to 45 with HIV. The CDR3 loop is CASRGLVGDTQYF. The CDR3 nucleotides read TGTGCCAGCAGAGGACTAGTCGGAGATACGCAGTATTTT.